This TCR beta chain was profiled in a study of Ad26.COV2.S vaccination and SARS-CoV-2 variants. Treatment indicated: around 19 received Ad26.COV2.S at low or high dose, single or two shots; 5 received placebo; per-sample allocation not given. Sampling occurred on day 63 after the first vaccine or placebo injection. Data came from immunoSEQ multiplex PCR; TCRdb stores just in-frame clones and leaves some out. Of 430,000 or so clones listed, around 90% are singletons. V lost 4 bases and J 6 bases, leaving 11 bases between the germline ends. The CDR3 totals 13 residues. From germline, CDR1 is MNHEY and CDR2 SMNVEV (reference sequence).

Material: peripheral blood, obtained in a trial of Ad26.COV2.S vaccine versus placebo. The clonotype was recovered from a person between 18 and 65 years old who received the Ad26.COV2.S COVID-19 vaccine or a placebo. The gene calls are TRBV27 and TRBJ2-3; possibly TRBD1 for D (5 bases). Here the CDR3 DNA reads TGTGCCAGCAGTTCCAAAGGGGTGGATACGCAGTATTTT. This gives the protein CASSSKGVDTQYF.